These 26 T cell receptor beta chains originate from one sample sequenced in a study of T cell responses to AZD1222 COVID-19 vaccine. Profiled with immunoSEQ multiplex PCR; TCRdb holds only in-frame clones, not every one. This table holds roughly 25,000 clones, 86% found once. The sequenced sample was peripheral blood, obtained 28 days after the second AZD1222 dose. The receptors derive from an adult who received the AZD1222 COVID-19 vaccine.

This chain uses TRBV29-1 with TRBJ1-2; unclear D gene. Germline V gene data show CDR1 as SQVTM and CDR2 as ANQGSEA. The CDR3 length is 11 residues. V gave up 4 bases and J gave up 4 bases, with 7 bases separating them. The CDR3 DNA reads TGCAGCGTTGCGAGGGTCTATGGCTACACCTTC. It is translated as CSVARVYGYTF.

This clone has just one count. CDR3 coding DNA: TGTGCCAGCAGCCTAACAGGGGGCACGAACACTGAAGCTTTCTTT. Amino acid sequence: CASSLTGGTNTEAFF. The rearrangement links TRBV7-2 to TRBJ1-1, with 9 bases fitting TRBD1. CDR3 length: 15 amino acids. Trimming removed 5 bases from V and 1 base from J; junction bases left unmatched: 5. Germline-derived CDR1 and CDR2 are SGHTA and FQGNSA.

This chain links TRBV5-1 with TRBJ2-5; tentative D call: TRBD1 (6 bases). The germline V gene encodes CDR1 SGHRS and CDR2 YFSETQ. The CDR3 extends over 15 amino acids. Between the trimmed V and J ends, which lost 4 bases and 5 bases, there was a span of 18 bases. CDR3 coding DNA: TGCGCCAGCAGCCCGCCTGGTACAGGGTGGGAGACCCAGTACTTC. This gives the protein CASSPPGTGWETQYF.

As DNA, the CDR3 is TGTGCCAGCAGCGTGGAAGGGGTCGCGCAGCCCCAGCATTTT. Translated, it gives CASSVEGVAQPQHF. This chain links TRBV28 with TRBJ1-5; possibly TRBD1 for D (5 bases). The germline CDR1 and CDR2 sequences are MDHEN and SYDVKM. Deletions cut 6 bases from V and 7 bases from J, with 16 bases between. The CDR3 extends over 14 amino acids.

The chain joins TRBV21-1 to TRBJ1-2. TRBV21-1 is a known pseudogene. CDR3 length: 13 amino acids. The CDR3 coding sequence is TGTGCCACTCCCCGGGAGGGCGGGTGTGGCTACACCTTC. This gives the protein CATPREGGCGYTF.

The V gene is TRBV19, the J gene TRBJ1-4; D not resolved. The germline gives CDR1 LNHDA, CDR2 SQIVND (reference sequence). The CDR3 consists of 15 residues. V was pared by 6 bases and J by 10 bases, with 21 bases between. In DNA, the CDR3 is TGTGCCAGTAGCCTAAGAATCCGGAGGGCATCAAAACTGTTTTTT. Translating gives CASSLRIRRASKLFF.

The chain is built from TRBV15 and TRBJ2-7, with 13 nucleotides matching TRBD2. With 3 bases clipped from V and 2 bases from J, the junction kept 4 bases outside the gene matches. The germline gives CDR1 LNHNV, CDR2 YYDKDF (reference sequence). The CDR3 has 16 residues. The DNA for the CDR3 is TGTGCCACCAGCAGCCAAGGGACTAGCGGGACCTACGAGCAGTACTTC. Its translation is CATSSQGTSGTYEQYF.

This chain connects TRBV28 to TRBJ1-4, with D maybe TRBD1 (5 bases). Trimming cost V 6 bases and J 5 bases, with 13 bases left between them. This CDR3 comprises 14 residues. CDR1 and CDR2 from the germline V gene are MDHEN and SYDVKM. Here the CDR3 DNA reads TGTGCCAGCAGCTCGGGACTGGTGAATGAAAAACTGTTTTTT. This encodes CASSSGLVNEKLFF.

The gene calls are TRBV28 and TRBJ1-1; the D gene is possibly TRBD1 (6 bases). Germline loops: CDR1 MDHEN, CDR2 SYDVKM. Trimming took off 3 bases at V and 4 bases at J, with 21 bases between the two ends. The CDR3 is 17 amino acids. The CDR3 region is CASSFFGPGGGGTEAFF. The CDR3 DNA is TGTGCCAGCAGTTTTTTCGGCCCCGGGGGCGGCGGCACTGAAGCTTTCTTT.

The J gene is TRBJ1-4, the V gene TRBV7-8, with D possibly being TRBD1 (5 bases). Per germline, CDR1 SGHVS and CDR2 FQNEAQ. The CDR3 consists of 16 residues. The V and J ends lost 2 bases and 2 bases respectively, with 12 bases between them. CDR3 loop: CASSLNSGSTNEKLFF. The CDR3 bases are TGTGCCAGCAGCTTAAATTCAGGGAGTACTAATGAAAAACTGTTTTTT.

The gene calls are TRBV5-4 and TRBJ2-7; 11 bases are shared with TRBD1. The CDR3 contains 16 residues. Per germline, CDR1 SGHNT and CDR2 YYREEE (reference sequence). The trim removed 0 bases at V and 6 bases at J, leaving 8 bases unmatched. This chain's CDR3 is CASSLEGRTGGGEQYF. The CDR3 nucleotides are TGTGCCAGCAGCTTGGAGGGCCGGACAGGGGGCGGCGAGCAGTACTTC.

Here the CDR3 DNA reads TGTGCCAGCAGCCCAAACCCATTCACCACCCCCTACGAGCAGTACTTC. As protein: CASSPNPFTTPYEQYF. The genes are TRBV9 and TRBJ2-7, with D unclear. Trimming removed 4 bases at V and 2 bases at J, with 19 bases between. Looked up from germline, CDR1 is SGDLS and CDR2 is YYNGEE. There are 16 residues in the CDR3.

This clone was detected once. The chain links TRBV9 to TRBJ1-1, with 7 bases that match TRBD1. CDR1 and CDR2 from the germline V gene are SGDLS and YYNGEE. The CDR3 consists of 15 residues. J was trimmed by 0 bases and V by 1 base; bases with no gene match: 3. In DNA, the CDR3 is TGTGCCAGCAGCGTACAGGGACAGATGAACACTGAAGCTTTCTTT. This gives the protein CASSVQGQMNTEAFF.

The chain has TRBV5-4 and TRBJ2-5; possibly TRBD2 for D (6 bases). The V gene's germline CDR1 is SGHNT and CDR2 YYREEE (reference sequence). The CDR3 is 15 amino acids. Trimming removed 0 bases from V and 4 bases from J, with 13 bases in between. The CDR3 nucleotides read TGTGCCAGCAGCTTGGCTTTCGGGGGAGTAGAGACCCAGTACTTC. Encoded protein: CASSLAFGGVETQYF. Variable domain in full (rest from reference TRBV5-4 and TRBJ2-5): ETGVTQSPTHLIKTRGQQVTLRCSSQSGHNTVSWYQQALGQGPQFIFQYYREEENGRGNFPPRFSGLQFPNYSSELNVNALELDDSALYLCASSLAFGGVETQYFGPGTRLLVL.

The chain employs TRBV7-8 and TRBJ1-6; D call uncertain. The CDR3 has 19 amino acids. Germline V lookup: CDR1 SGHVS, CDR2 FQNEAQ. Trimming cost V 5 bases and J 2 bases, with 22 bases left between them. CDR3 DNA sequence: TGTGCCAGCAGCCCCGCGTTTGGGCAGGCGAATACCTATAATTCACCCCTCCACTTT. Its protein is CASSPAFGQANTYNSPLHF.

V and J are TRBV9 and TRBJ2-1, with TRBD2 matching over 7 bases. Per germline, CDR1 SGDLS and CDR2 YYNGEE. The CDR3 is 15 amino acids. Trimming at V came to 1 base and at J to 2 bases, leaving 3 bases not matched to a gene. The CDR3 DNA reads TGTGCCAGCAGCGTAAGGGCGGGAGCCTACAATGAGCAGTTCTTC. Protein product: CASSVRAGAYNEQFF.

This clone was detected only a few times. Other DNA sequences in this specimen translate into the identical CDR3. This chain uses TRBV5-1 with TRBJ2-1, with a weak D call TRBD1 (5 bases). V dropped 6 bases and J dropped 0 bases, with 7 bases sitting between them. Germline V lookup: CDR1 SGHRS, CDR2 YFSETQ. The CDR3 spans 13 residues. CDR3 in DNA: TGCGCCAGCACCAGGGACTCCTACAATGAGCAGTTCTTC. Its translation is CASTRDSYNEQFF. The whole variable domain, filled in from reference TRBV5-1 and TRBJ2-1, reads KAGVTQTPRYLIKTRGQQVTLSCSPISGHRSVSWYQQTPGQGLQFLFEYFSETQRNKGNFPGRFSGRQFSNSRSEMNVSTLELGDSALYLCASTRDSYNEQFFGPGTRLTVL.

As to this clone: Other DNA variants within this sample encode the same CDR3. The chain is built from TRBV13 and TRBJ1-4; D gene unclear. V was clipped by 2 bases and J by 0 bases, with 10 bases between them. Germline-derived CDR1 and CDR2 are PRHDT and FYEKMQ (reference sequence). The CDR3 runs 16 residues. The CDR3 bases are TGTGCCAGCAGCTTACTCCAAGGAGCAACTAATGAAAAACTGTTTTTT. Translated: CASSLLQGATNEKLFF.

The genes are TRBV7-2 and TRBJ2-3; either TRBD1 or TRBD2 may fit D (5 bases each). This CDR3 contains 15 residues. The V end was cut by 5 bases, the J end by 2 bases, with 14 bases between. Germline-derived CDR1 and CDR2 are SGHTA and FQGNSA. The CDR3 coding sequence is TGTGCCAGCAGCCAACGGGGCCCCCTCACAGATACGCAGTATTTT. It translates to CASSQRGPLTDTQYF.

This clone was recorded only once. This CDR3 is CASSLTSGGYENEQFF. The CDR3 DNA reads as TGCGCCAGCAGCTTGACGTCAGGGGGGTATGAGAATGAGCAGTTCTTC. The chain uses TRBV5-1 and TRBJ2-1, with a possible D match to TRBD1 (7 bases). With 1 base removed from V and 7 bases from J, the gap between germline ends came to 18 bases. This CDR3 is 16 amino acids long. The V gene's germline CDR1 is SGHRS and CDR2 YFSETQ. Using reference TRBV5-1 and TRBJ2-1 for the parts outside the CDR3, the full variable domain is KAGVTQTPRYLIKTRGQQVTLSCSPISGHRSVSWYQQTPGQGLQFLFEYFSETQRNKGNFPGRFSGRQFSNSRSEMNVSTLELGDSALYLCASSLTSGGYENEQFFGPGTRLTVL.

The rearrangement links TRBV9 to TRBJ2-7, with 9 bases aligning to TRBD1. The germline CDR1 and CDR2 sequences are SGDLS and YYNGEE. With 0 bases clipped from V and 4 bases from J, the junction kept 5 bases outside the gene matches. The CDR3 has 15 amino acids. CDR3 DNA sequence: TGTGCCAGCAGCGTAGCGGGGACAGGGCTGTACGAGCAGTACTTC. Its translation is CASSVAGTGLYEQYF.

J is TRBJ1-4 and V is TRBV7-9; 9 bases are shared with TRBD1. The V gene end was trimmed by 3 bases and the J gene end by 6 bases; junction bases not matched to a gene: 5. The CDR3 totals 15 residues. The germline V gene has CDR1 SEHNR and CDR2 FQNEAQ (reference sequence). In nucleotides, the CDR3 is TGTGCCAGCAGCTTTAGCGGGACAGGGTATGAAAAACTGTTTTTT. It specifies CASSFSGTGYEKLFF. Variable domain in full (rest from reference TRBV7-9 and TRBJ1-4): DTGVSQNPRHKITKRGQNVTFRCDPISEHNRLYWYRQTLGQGPEFLTYFQNEAQLEKSRLLSDRFSAERPKGSFSTLEIQRTEQGDSAMYLCASSFSGTGYEKLFFGSGTQLSVL.

The gene calls are TRBV9 and TRBJ2-3, with TRBD1 as a possible D gene (6 bases). V shed 4 bases and J shed 4 bases, with 13 bases lying between them. This CDR3 comprises 14 residues. The germline V gene has CDR1 SGDLS and CDR2 YYNGEE. The CDR3 DNA reads as TGTGCCAGCAGCCCAGGGGTTCGGCCAGATACGCAGTATTTT. Amino acid sequence: CASSPGVRPDTQYF.

As DNA, the CDR3 is TGTGCCAGCAGTGGGGGCAGGGCCTATGGCTACACCTTC. This translates into CASSGGRAYGYTF. This rearrangement joins TRBV2 to TRBJ1-2; tentatively, D is TRBD1 (5 bases). CDR1 SNHLY and CDR2 FYNNEI come from the germline V gene. The CDR3 runs 13 residues. V was pared by 4 bases and J by 4 bases, with 10 bases between.

The rearrangement links TRBV5-4 to TRBJ2-7, with 10 bases identical to TRBD2. The CDR3 extends over 14 amino acids. V lost 4 bases and J lost 5; bases outside the gene matches: 6. The germline V gene has CDR1 SGHNT and CDR2 YYREEE (reference sequence). The CDR3 nucleotides are TGTGCCAGCAGCCAAGCGGGAGGGCCGAACGAGCAGTACTTC. The encoded protein is CASSQAGGPNEQYF.

This sequence joins TRBV3-1 (or the pseudogene TRBV3-2) and TRBJ2-7; no clear D. CDR1 and CDR2 from the germline V gene are LGHDT and YNNKEL (reference sequence). The V end lost 2 bases, the J end lost 1 base, and 6 bases lay between the germline ends. This CDR3 is 13 amino acids long. The CDR3 reads CASSQQGSYEQYF. CDR3 in DNA: TGTGCCAGCAGCCAACAAGGGTCCTACGAGCAGTACTTC.